The T cell receptor beta chain under discussion was sequenced for a study of T cell responses to AZD1222 COVID-19 vaccine. Whole-study findings and limits: None of the repertoires were sampled until the peak T cell response had passed.

To note about this clone: What it recognizes is unknown.

Trimming removed 4 bases at V and 4 bases at J, with 5 bases between. Germline values: CDR1 SGHNT, CDR2 YENEEA. The CDR3 runs 11 residues. Repertoires were generated with immunoSEQ multiplex PCR, while TCRdb's copy carries only in-frame clones and drops some. In the table there are 55,000 to 65,000 clones, over 60% of which are singletons. Material: peripheral blood, obtained 28 days after the second AZD1222 dose. This sequence joins TRBV11-3 and TRBJ2-7; no reliable D call. This sequence originates from an adult who received the AZD1222 COVID-19 vaccine. The CDR3 bases are TGTGCCAGCAGCTCCTTTTACGAGCAGTACTTC. It yields the protein CASSSFYEQYF.